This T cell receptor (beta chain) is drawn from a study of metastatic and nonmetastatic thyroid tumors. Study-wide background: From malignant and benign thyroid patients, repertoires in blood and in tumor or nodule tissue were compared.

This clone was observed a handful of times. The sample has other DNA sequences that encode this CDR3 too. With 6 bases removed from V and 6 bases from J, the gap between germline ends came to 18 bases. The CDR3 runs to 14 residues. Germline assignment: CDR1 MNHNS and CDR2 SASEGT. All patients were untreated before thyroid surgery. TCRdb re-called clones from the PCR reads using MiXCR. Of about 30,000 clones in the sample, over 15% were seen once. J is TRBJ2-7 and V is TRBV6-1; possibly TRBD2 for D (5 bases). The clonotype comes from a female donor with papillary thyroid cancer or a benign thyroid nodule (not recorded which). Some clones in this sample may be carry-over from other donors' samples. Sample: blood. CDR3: CASRRDGGEGEQYF. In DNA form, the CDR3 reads TGTGCCAGCAGGCGAGATGGTGGTGAGGGCGAGCAGTACTTC.